This TCR beta chain was observed in a study of blood T cells in healthy people across ages. The use of a sample-barcoded 5' primer and a J-beta primer mix characterized a second PCR of roughly 6 to 11 cycles. MiXCR was run by TCRdb on the 5' RACE reads, yielding one entry per CDR3 protein. The profile covers approximately 730,000 distinct CDR3 sequences, with roughly 41% appearing a single time and 20% to 25% taken by the ten largest. This clonotype was picked up a small number of times. The target antigen is unknown. Study-level results: The long-lived group displayed more naive CD4+ cells, plus higher diversity, than the aged donors did.

The CDR3 is 11 amino acids. Trimming removed 5 bases at V and 5 bases at J, with 9 bases between. The germline V gene encodes CDR1 SQVTM and CDR2 ANQGSEA. Sequencing used blood. The rearrangement uses TRBV29-1 and TRBJ1-1; D unclear. The TCR originated in a woman aged 55 to 70 in good health. The CDR3 nucleotides are TGCAGCGTTCACCGGGGAACTGAAGCTTTCTTT. Translated, it gives CSVHRGTEAFF.